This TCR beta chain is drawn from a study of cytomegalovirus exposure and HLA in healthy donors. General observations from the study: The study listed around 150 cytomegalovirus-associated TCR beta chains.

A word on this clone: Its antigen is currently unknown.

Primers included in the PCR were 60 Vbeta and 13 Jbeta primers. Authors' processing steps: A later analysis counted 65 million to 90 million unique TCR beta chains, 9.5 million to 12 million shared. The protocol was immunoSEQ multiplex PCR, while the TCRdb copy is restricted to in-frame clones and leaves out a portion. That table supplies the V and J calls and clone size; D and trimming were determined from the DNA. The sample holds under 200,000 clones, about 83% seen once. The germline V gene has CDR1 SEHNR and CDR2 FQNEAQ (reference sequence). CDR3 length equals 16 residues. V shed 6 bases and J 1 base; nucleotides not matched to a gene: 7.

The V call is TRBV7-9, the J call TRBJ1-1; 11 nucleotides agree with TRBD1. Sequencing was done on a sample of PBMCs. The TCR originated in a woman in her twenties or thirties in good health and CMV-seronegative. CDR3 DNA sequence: TGTGCCAGCAGTCACGGACAGGGGGCTGGGAACACTGAAGCTTTCTTT. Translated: CASSHGQGAGNTEAFF.